A selection of T cell receptor beta chains follows, all from one sample in a study of OX40 agonist ivuxolimab in advanced cancers. TCRdb's copy holds only in-frame clones and misses some; the assay was immunoSEQ multiplex PCR. The sample consists of about 150,000 clones, about nine tenths of them appearing once. This sample comprised CD4+ or CD8+ T cells sorted from blood, obtained in a trial of the OX40 agonist ivuxolimab. These TCRs come from an adult with an advanced solid tumor such as melanoma, head and neck, liver or kidney cancer. CDR3s include the opening cysteine and the closing phenylalanine or tryptophan. A D gene is named only where the DNA matches it firmly. For some rows the clone size is stated as once, few or many, or as a class when expanded; others skip it.

d_gene	abundance	v_gene	j_gene	CDR3nt	CDR3aa
.	.	TRBV6-1	TRBJ2-1	TGTGCCAGCATCTCGTCAGGCGGGAACTACAATGAGCAGTTCTTC	CASISSGGNYNEQFF
.	.	TRBV6-1	TRBJ1-3	TGTGCCAGCTCCCACAACTCTGGAAACACCATATATTTT	CASSHNSGNTIYF
.	.	TRBV2	TRBJ2-7	TGTGCCAGCAGCGCCACCCAGCGGGACACCTACGAGCAGTACTTC	CASSATQRDTYEQYF
.	.	TRBV6-5	TRBJ2-1	TGTGCCACCTCAGGGTTATACAATGAGCAGTTCTTC	CATSGLYNEQFF
.	.	TRBV5-5	TRBJ1-5	TGTGCCAGCAGCTTGGAGGGGGTCCCAAATCAGCCCCAGCATTTT	CASSLEGVPNQPQHF
.	.	TRBV29-1	TRBJ1-1	TGCAGCGGAGTGCCAGGGTCCTCGATGAACACTGAAGCTTTCTTT	CSGVPGSSMNTEAFF
.	.	TRBV6-5	TRBJ1-1	TGTGCCAGCAGTTACTCGCTGACAGAGATGAACACTGAAGCTTTCTTT	CASSYSLTEMNTEAFF
TRBD1	.	TRBV5-1	TRBJ1-3	TGCGCCAGTCGACAGGGGGCTGGAAACACCATATATTTT	CASRQGAGNTIYF
TRBD1	.	TRBV28	TRBJ1-1	TGTGCCAGCAGTGGGGGACAGGCAGCGAACACTGAAGCTTTCTTT	CASSGGQAANTEAFF
.	.	TRBV29-1	TRBJ2-3	TGCAGCGTTGAAGAGGTCAGCGATACGCAGTATTTT	CSVEEVSDTQYF
TRBD1	.	TRBV29-1	TRBJ2-3	TGCAGCGCCACCCCGGACAGGGAGCAAGATACGCAGTATTTT	CSATPDREQDTQYF
TRBD1	.	TRBV15	TRBJ1-1	TGTGCCACCAGCAGACAGGGGGCGAATACTGAAGCTTTCTTT	CATSRQGANTEAFF
.	.	TRBV6-1	TRBJ2-4	TGTGCCAGCAGTGAAGCTTTGGCGGGAATATTACTAGCCAAAAACATTCAGTACTTC	CASSEALAGILLAKNIQYF
.	.	TRBV18	TRBJ2-1	TGTGCCAGCTCACCACCGAGGGGACACGGACCCTCCGATGAGCAGTTCTTC	CASSPPRGHGPSDEQFF
TRBD1	.	TRBV6-5	TRBJ1-3	TGTGCCAGCAGTTACGAACAGGGGAGGGCTGGAAACACCATATATTTT	CASSYEQGRAGNTIYF
.	few	TRBV29-1	TRBJ1-2	TGCAGCGTTGCCTCTCGTCAGATCCCTACTTCGGGCTACACCTTC	CSVASRQIPTSGYTF
.	.	TRBV13	TRBJ2-4	TGTGCCAGCAGCTTAGGCCAGGAGAGGGTACAAAACATTCAGTACTTC	CASSLGQERVQNIQYF
TRBD2	.	TRBV28	TRBJ2-7	TGTGCCAGCACCCTGGGGCTAGCGGCGGACGAGCAGTACTTC	CASTLGLAADEQYF
.	.	TRBV5-1	TRBJ1-1	TGCGCCAGCAGCTCTCTGGTTGCAATGAACACTGAAGCTTTCTTT	CASSSLVAMNTEAFF
TRBD1	.	TRBV7-2	TRBJ1-2	TGTGCCAGCAGCGCCTACGGACAGGGGGCCGGAATGAACTATGGCTACACCTTC	CASSAYGQGAGMNYGYTF
.	.	TRBV5-6	TRBJ2-7	TGTGCCAGCAGCTGGGGCCGAGCCTACGAGCAGTACTTC	CASSWGRAYEQYF
TRBD1	.	TRBV18	TRBJ1-4	TGTGCCAGCTCACCTTCCAGGGGGGTTGAAAAACTGTTTTTT	CASSPSRGVEKLFF
TRBD2	.	TRBV5-4	TRBJ2-7	TGTGCCAGCAGCTTGGGGGGGGACTACTTCTACGAGCAGTACTTC	CASSLGGDYFYEQYF
.	.	TRBV5-8	TRBJ2-7	TGTGCCAGCAGCTTGGAAGGTCCCCTAGCCTACGAGCAGTACTTC	CASSLEGPLAYEQYF
.	.	TRBV7-9	TRBJ2-5	TGTGCCAGCAGCTTAGCGGGGGCGCAAGAGACCCAGTACTTC	CASSLAGAQETQYF
.	.	TRBV19	TRBJ2-1	TGTGCCAGTAGTACGGACCACCCTGGTGAGCAGTTCTTC	CASSTDHPGEQFF
.	.	TRBV11-2	TRBJ1-1	TGTGCCAGCAGCTTAGCAGTGGGTAACACTGAAGCTTTCTTT	CASSLAVGNTEAFF
.	.	TRBV27	TRBJ2-1	TGTGCCAGCAGATTTGGGGATTACAATGAGCAGTTCTTC	CASRFGDYNEQFF
TRBD2	.	TRBV11-2	TRBJ2-3	TGTGCCAGCAGCTTACGTCCCCGGGCTAGCGGAGATACGCAGTATTTT	CASSLRPRASGDTQYF
.	.	TRBV27	TRBJ1-1	TGTGCCAGCAGTTTATCTTCAGGGCCGGGGTCTGAAGCTTTCTTT	CASSLSSGPGSEAFF
.	.	TRBV11-2	TRBJ2-5	TGTGCCAGCAGCACGCCCGGCAGGGGTAACCAAGAGACCCAGTACTTC	CASSTPGRGNQETQYF
.	.	TRBV13	TRBJ1-1	TGTGCCAGCAGCTTATCTGTAGGACATGGGAACACTGAAGCTTTCTTT	CASSLSVGHGNTEAFF
.	.	TRBV11-3	TRBJ2-3	TGTGCCAGCAGCTTTGGAAGCACAGATACGCAGTATTTT	CASSFGSTDTQYF
TRBD1	.	TRBV19	TRBJ2-7	TGTGCCAGTAGTATCACGACAGGGAAGCCCTACGAGCAGTACTTC	CASSITTGKPYEQYF
.	.	TRBV9	TRBJ2-7	TGTGCCAGCAGCGCCACAGACAGCAGCCTCTACGAGCAGTACTTC	CASSATDSSLYEQYF
TRBD2	.	TRBV6-1	TRBJ2-1	TGTGCCAGCAGTCAAGGAATAGCGGGAGGCTACAATGAGCAGTTCTTC	CASSQGIAGGYNEQFF
TRBD2	.	TRBV7-8	TRBJ2-4	TGTGCCAGCAGCTCCCCGGGAGGAACGGGTAGTCAAGTAGACATTCAGTACTTC	CASSSPGGTGSQVDIQYF